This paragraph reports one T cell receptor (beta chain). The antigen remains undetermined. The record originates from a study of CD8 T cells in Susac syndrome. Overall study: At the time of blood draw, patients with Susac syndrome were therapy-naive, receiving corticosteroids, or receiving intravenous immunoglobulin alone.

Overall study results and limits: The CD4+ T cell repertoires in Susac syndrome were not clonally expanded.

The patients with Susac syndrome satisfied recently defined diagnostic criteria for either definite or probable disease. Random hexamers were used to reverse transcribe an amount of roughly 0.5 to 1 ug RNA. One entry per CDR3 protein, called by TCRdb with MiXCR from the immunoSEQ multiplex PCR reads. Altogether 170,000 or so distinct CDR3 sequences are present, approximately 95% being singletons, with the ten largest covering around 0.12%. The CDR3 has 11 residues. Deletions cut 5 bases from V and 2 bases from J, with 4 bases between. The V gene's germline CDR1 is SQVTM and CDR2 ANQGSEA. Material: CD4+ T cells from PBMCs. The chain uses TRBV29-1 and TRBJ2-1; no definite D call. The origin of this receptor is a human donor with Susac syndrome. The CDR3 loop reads CSVMAYNEQFF. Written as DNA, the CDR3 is TGCAGCGTTATGGCCTACAATGAGCAGTTCTTC.